Below are 11 T cell receptor beta chains sequenced from a single sample in a study of T cell changes during pregnancy in multiple sclerosis. The data were produced by immunoSEQ multiplex PCR, yet TCRdb's version contains in-frame clones alone and is incomplete. The sample lists roughly 97,000 clones, about nine tenths seen once, with around 0.76% in the top ten. The specimen comprised peripheral blood, sampled in the second trimester of pregnancy. Every receptor here comes from a female donor in good health, enrolled as a control in a pregnancy study.

The chain has TRBV29-1 and TRBJ1-1; D is undetermined. The length of the CDR3 is 13 residues. Germline V gives CDR1 SQVTM, CDR2 ANQGSEA. Trimming stripped 7 bases from V and 4 bases from J, with 16 bases between. CDR3: CSAASQSGTEAFF. DNA for the CDR3: TGCAGCGCTGCCTCCCAGTCGGGCACTGAAGCTTTCTTT.

CDR3 region: CASSEATEGTNYGYTF. The CDR3 DNA sequence: TGTGCCAGCAGTGAAGCAACAGAGGGCACTAACTATGGCTACACCTTC. The chain couples TRBV6-1 to TRBJ1-2; D unclear. The CDR3 totals 16 residues. V was shortened by 0 bases and J by 0 bases, with 11 bases between the two germline ends. Germline CDR1 is MNHNS and CDR2 is SASEGT.

The chain combines TRBV18 with TRBJ2-7; TRBD1 matches at 8 bases. Germline V lookup: CDR1 KGHSH, CDR2 LQKENI. The CDR3 has 13 residues. The junction had 9 bases not matched to a gene; V was cut back by 8 bases and J by 6 bases. The CDR3 DNA reads TGTGCCAGCCGGTTGGACAGGGCCTCCGAGCAGTACTTC. Amino acid sequence: CASRLDRASEQYF.

The CDR3 region is CASSLSGGAGEQFF. The CDR3 DNA sequence: TGTGCCAGCAGCTTATCGGGGGGGGCTGGTGAGCAGTTCTTC. The chain couples TRBV7-9 to TRBJ2-1; 8 bases are a match to TRBD2. The CDR3 is made up of 14 amino acids. Unmatched junction bases numbered 6, after V lost 2 bases and J lost 9 bases. Germline V gene sequence: CDR1 SEHNR, CDR2 FQNEAQ (reference sequence).

Note on this clone: Other DNA sequences from this sample encode an identical CDR3 as well. V usage is TRBV5-1 and J usage is TRBJ2-1, with TRBD2 matching over 9 bases. Losses at the gene ends were 0 bases for V and 4 bases for J; bases not matched to a gene: 2. The CDR3 covers 15 residues. In germline, CDR1 is SGHRS, CDR2 YFSETQ. This chain's CDR3 is CASSLETSGYNEQFF. The CDR3 DNA is TGCGCCAGCAGCTTGGAGACTAGCGGATACAATGAGCAGTTCTTC.

The chain recombines TRBV27 with TRBJ1-4, with D possibly matching TRBD1 (6 bases). The CDR3 runs to 17 residues. Germline CDR1 and CDR2: MNHEY and SMNVEV (reference sequence). The V end was cut by 5 bases, the J end by 3 bases, with 19 bases between. The CDR3 spells CASSSGGRRAANEKLFF. The CDR3 DNA sequence: TGTGCCAGCAGTAGCGGGGGGCGCCGGGCAGCTAATGAAAAACTGTTTTTT.

The chain carries TRBV27 and TRBJ1-3, with D possibly TRBD1 on 5 matching bases. In germline, CDR1 is MNHEY, CDR2 SMNVEV (reference sequence). The V and J ends lost 6 bases and 0 bases respectively, with 12 bases between them. The CDR3 spans 15 residues. The CDR3 DNA sequence: TGTGCCAGCAGGGAGGGGACTCCCTCTGGAAACACCATATATTTT. This translates into CASREGTPSGNTIYF.

V usage is TRBV5-8 and J usage is TRBJ1-2, with D uncertain. The germline V gene encodes CDR1 SGHTS and CDR2 YDEGEE. Trimming cost V 2 bases and J 4 bases, with 18 bases left between them. The CDR3 is 16 residues long. The chain's CDR3 is CASSLGPGREGYGYTF. The CDR3 nucleotides are TGTGCCAGCAGCTTAGGACCGGGGAGAGAGGGCTATGGCTACACCTTC.

V usage is TRBV6-5 and J usage is TRBJ1-2; 8 positions match TRBD1. The CDR3 extends over 13 amino acids. CDR1 is MNHEY, CDR2 SVGAGI, per germline. The V segment lost 7 bases and the J segment 2 bases; nucleotides outside the gene matches: 3. The CDR3 is CASTRTGNYGYTF. In DNA form, the CDR3 reads TGTGCCAGCACCAGGACAGGGAACTATGGCTACACCTTC.

The rearrangement joins TRBV7-9 to TRBJ1-2; TRBD1 agrees at 7 bases. Per germline, CDR1 SEHNR and CDR2 FQNEAQ (reference sequence). The CDR3 contains 14 residues. Trimming cost V 5 bases and J 8 bases; bases outside gene matches: 11. The DNA of the CDR3 is TGTGCCAGCAGCCGTTCAGACACAGGGGTCGGCTACACCTTC. Its protein is CASSRSDTGVGYTF.

The V gene is TRBV13, the J gene TRBJ1-1, with D unresolved. The CDR3 totals 10 residues. Germline V lookup: CDR1 PRHDT, CDR2 FYEKMQ (reference sequence). Deletions cut 8 bases from V and 4 bases from J, with 5 bases between. This CDR3 reads CASGGTEAFF. In nucleotides, the CDR3 is TGTGCCAGCGGCGGCACTGAAGCTTTCTTT.